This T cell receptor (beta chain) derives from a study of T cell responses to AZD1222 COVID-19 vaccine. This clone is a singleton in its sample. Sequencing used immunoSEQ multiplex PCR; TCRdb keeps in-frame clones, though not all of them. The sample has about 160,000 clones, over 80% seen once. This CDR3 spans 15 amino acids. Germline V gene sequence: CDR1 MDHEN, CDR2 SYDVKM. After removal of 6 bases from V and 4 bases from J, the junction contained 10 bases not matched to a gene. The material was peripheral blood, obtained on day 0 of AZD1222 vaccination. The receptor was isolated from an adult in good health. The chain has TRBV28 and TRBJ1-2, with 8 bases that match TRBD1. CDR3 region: CASSQNPTGAYGYTF. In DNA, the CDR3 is TGTGCCAGCAGCCAGAACCCGACAGGGGCCTATGGCTACACCTTC.